Below are 22 T cell receptor beta chains sequenced from a single sample in a study of T cell repertoires in cytomegalovirus infection. TCRdb ran MiXCR on the reads and lists one entry per CDR3 protein. Of under 150,000 distinct CDR3 sequences listed, about 30% were seen once; the top ten hold 41%. For these receptors, no antigen is known. The sequences come from CD8+ T cells from cultured PBMCs, collected from culture after CMV antigen stimulation. The receptors here all came from a human donor in good health (CMV status not recorded). Some clones in this sample may be carry-over from other donors' samples.

Only a few counts were recorded for this clonotype. The chain joins TRBV20-1 to TRBJ2-7; D not certain. The CDR3 loop spans 12 amino acids. Trimming took off 6 bases at V and 4 bases at J, with 13 bases between the two ends. Germline CDR1 reads DFQATT; CDR2 reads SNEGSKA (reference sequence). The CDR3 is CSAKGLNYEQYF. CDR3 nucleotides: TGCAGTGCCAAAGGGTTGAATTACGAGCAGTACTTC.

This clonotype was seen only a few times. J is TRBJ2-7 and V is TRBV7-2; possibly TRBD1 for D (5 bases). This CDR3 is built from 15 residues. CDR1 SGHTA and CDR2 FQGNSA come from the germline V gene. V was clipped by 1 base and J by 4 bases, with 14 bases between them. In nucleotides, the CDR3 is TGTGCCAGCAGCTTAGTAGCAGGGTTACTATACGAGCAGTACTTC. The encoded protein is CASSLVAGLLYEQYF.

This clonotype was seen repeatedly, ten times or more. The rearrangement links TRBV7-2 to TRBJ1-1; D ambiguous. The CDR3 is made up of 15 amino acids. The germline V and J ends were trimmed by 2 bases and 4 bases, with 14 bases remaining between them. CDR1 and CDR2 from the germline V gene are SGHTA and FQGNSA. The CDR3 bases are TGTGCCAGCAGCTTATCCCAAGGCACACTCACTGAAGCTTTCTTT. This gives the protein CASSLSQGTLTEAFF.

The chain uses TRBV6-6 and TRBJ1-2, with TRBD1 matching over 7 bases. The CDR3 is 14 amino acids. Germline assignment: CDR1 MNHNY and CDR2 SVGAGI (reference sequence). The V gene end was trimmed by 6 bases and the J gene end by 2 bases; junction bases not matched to a gene: 6. The CDR3 DNA reads TGTGCCAGCAGCCCAGAGACAGGGAACTATGGCTACACCTTC. Protein product: CASSPETGNYGYTF.

The rearrangement uses TRBV25-1 and TRBJ1-5; weak D call: TRBD1 (5 bases). Germline V gene data show CDR1 as MGHDK and CDR2 as SYGVNS. Trimming took 6 bases from V and 0 from J, leaving 15 bases between them. The CDR3 runs 16 residues. The CDR3 loop is CASSHGTRGSNQPQHF. In DNA form, the CDR3 reads TGTGCCAGCAGCCATGGGACCCGAGGTAGCAATCAGCCCCAGCATTTT.

This clonotype has a count of ten or more. The rearrangement links TRBV29-1 to TRBJ2-7, with D unclear. The CDR3 sequence is 13 residues long. CDR1 is SQVTM and CDR2 is ANQGSEA in the germline V gene. V was shortened by 7 bases and J by 4 bases, with 17 bases between the two germline ends. CDR3 bases: TGCAGCGGGACCGGTATAGGAGATTACGAGCAGTACTTC. It translates to CSGTGIGDYEQYF.

This clonotype has a handful of counts. V usage is TRBV4-3 and J usage is TRBJ2-3, with a weak D call TRBD2 (6 bases). The germline CDR1 and CDR2 sequences are LGHNA and YSLEER. With 0 bases removed from V and 2 bases from J, the gap between germline ends came to 15 bases. The CDR3 contains 17 residues. CDR3 residues: CASSQDSGTGDTDTQYF. In nucleotides, the CDR3 is TGCGCCAGCAGCCAAGATTCGGGGACGGGAGACACAGATACGCAGTATTTT.

This clonotype was counted only a few times. J is TRBJ2-7 and V is TRBV6-1; tentatively, D is TRBD2 (6 bases). Trimming removed 2 bases from V and 3 bases from J, with 11 bases in between. This CDR3 is built from 14 residues. Germline V gives CDR1 MNHNS, CDR2 SASEGT. Here the CDR3 DNA reads TGTGCCAGCAGTGAATATGGGACTCTCTACGAGCAGTACTTC. It codes for CASSEYGTLYEQYF.

This chain links TRBV6-8 with TRBJ2-1; 11 nucleotides match TRBD1. Trimming cost V 2 bases and J 8 bases; bases outside gene matches: 11. CDR3 length: 17 residues. CDR1 and CDR2 (germline): MNHGY, SAAAGT. CDR3: CASSYGTRDRGMDEQFF. The CDR3 DNA is TGTGCCAGCAGTTACGGAACACGGGACAGGGGGATGGATGAGCAGTTCTTC.

V is TRBV29-1 and J is TRBJ1-1; D is unclear. Germline V gene sequence: CDR1 SQVTM, CDR2 ANQGSEA. Trimming took off 4 bases at V and 2 bases at J, with 8 bases between the two ends. This CDR3 region has 12 residues. For the CDR3, the DNA is TGCAGCGTTGTTCCGCAAAACACTGAAGCTTTCTTT. Residues: CSVVPQNTEAFF.

This clonotype occurred a few times. The chain uses TRBV20-1 and TRBJ1-1, with D uncertain. The CDR3 runs to 12 residues. CDR1 and CDR2 from the germline V gene are DFQATT and SNEGSKA (reference sequence). The germline V and J ends were trimmed by 1 base and 5 bases, with 8 bases remaining between them. The CDR3 sequence is CSARAMGTEAFF. The CDR3, as DNA: TGCAGTGCTAGAGCAATGGGGACTGAAGCTTTCTTT.

The chain joins TRBV4-1 to TRBJ2-2; 9 positions match TRBD1. Germline lookup yields CDR1 MGHRA and CDR2 YSYEKL. The V segment lost 0 bases and the J segment 7 bases; nucleotides outside the gene matches: 6. The CDR3 loop spans 16 amino acids. CDR3 nucleotide sequence: TGCGCCAGCAGCCAAGATGCCGGGACAGGGTACGGGGAGCTGTTTTTT. Translating gives CASSQDAGTGYGELFF.

Concerning this clonotype: Possible read error: a much larger clone is one base away. This sequence joins TRBV7-2 and TRBJ1-4; no reliable D call. The germline V and J ends were trimmed by 4 bases and 0 bases, with 15 bases remaining between them. The CDR3 covers 17 residues. CDR1 is SGHTA, CDR2 FQGNSA, per germline. DNA of the CDR3: TGTGCCAGCAGCTCAAGGGTCAGAGGCGCAACTAATGAAAAACTGTTTTTT. This gives the protein CASSSRVRGATNEKLFF.

The chain joins TRBV6-2 or TRBV6-3 to TRBJ1-2; D is ambiguous. This CDR3 region has 12 residues. V lost 5 bases and J 4 bases, leaving 8 bases between the germline ends. Germline CDR1 MNHEY, CDR2 SVGEGT. CDR3 DNA sequence: TGTGCCAGCAGTGCCAGCGTCTATGGCTACACCTTC. Protein: CASSASVYGYTF.

This clonotype has more than one count but fewer than ten. The chain couples TRBV12-3 or TRBV12-4 to TRBJ2-1, with D uncertain. The CDR3 totals 15 residues. Trimming removed 5 bases at V and 4 bases at J, with 15 bases between. The CDR3 protein is CASSPTELPYNEQFF. The DNA of the CDR3 is TGTGCCAGCAGTCCAACAGAGCTCCCGTACAATGAGCAGTTCTTC.

The chain joins TRBV15 to TRBJ1-6; the match to TRBD1 covers 9 bases. The length of the CDR3 is 16 residues. CDR1 and CDR2 from the germline V gene are LNHNV and YYDKDF (reference sequence). After removal of 0 bases from V and 6 bases from J, the junction contained 3 bases not matched to a gene. The CDR3 DNA reads as TGTGCCACCAGCAGAGAGCCGACAGGGGGTAATTCACCCCTCCACTTT. Protein product: CATSREPTGGNSPLHF.

The V gene is TRBV4-1, the J gene TRBJ1-1, with TRBD1 matching 8 bases. The V gene's germline CDR1 is MGHRA and CDR2 YSYEKL. The CDR3 spans 17 residues. Trimming took 2 bases from V and 4 from J; bases not matched to a gene: 12. CDR3 DNA sequence: TGCGCCAGCAGCCAACTCAGGGGGCGATATGTAAGCACTGAAGCTTTCTTT. Translated: CASSQLRGRYVSTEAFF.

The chain carries TRBV7-2 and TRBJ2-3; 7 bases agree with TRBD2. This CDR3 has 17 amino acids. CDR1 and CDR2 from the germline V gene are SGHTA and FQGNSA. The J segment lost 1 base and the V segment lost 1 base, leaving 8 bases of the junction unmatched. The CDR3 is CASSLDVAGLGTDTQYF. In DNA, the CDR3 is TGTGCCAGCAGCTTAGACGTAGCGGGTCTCGGCACAGATACGCAGTATTTT.

Only a few counts were recorded for this clonotype. The V gene is TRBV7-9, the J gene TRBJ1-1; D remains ambiguous. Trimming took off 0 bases at V and 6 bases at J, with 11 bases between the two ends. The CDR3 sequence is 14 residues long. Looked up from germline, CDR1 is SEHNR and CDR2 is FQNEAQ (reference sequence). The CDR3 DNA sequence: TGTGCCAGCAGCTTAGCTGGACGCCCGGCTGAAGCTTTCTTT. Translated: CASSLAGRPAEAFF.

V gene TRBV10-3 combines with J gene TRBJ1-1; D uncertain. Trimming pared 8 bases from V and 3 bases from J, leaving 13 bases between. This CDR3 is built from 13 residues. The germline CDR1 and CDR2 sequences are ENHRY and SYGVKD. The CDR3 is CAIRGPGDTEAFF. Here the CDR3 DNA reads TGTGCCATCCGAGGCCCTGGGGACACTGAAGCTTTCTTT.

As regards this clonotype: This clone may be a read error of a much larger clone one base away. The rearrangement links TRBV6-8 to TRBJ2-7; D may be TRBD2 (5 bases). The V gene's germline CDR1 is MNHGY and CDR2 SAAAGT. The CDR3 spans 14 residues. V shed 4 bases and J shed 3 bases, with 13 bases lying between them. DNA of the CDR3: TGTGCCAGCAGTTTGGTACTCCGGGACTACGAGCAGTACTTC. Protein sequence: CASSLVLRDYEQYF.

This sequence joins TRBV5-4 and TRBJ2-7, with 13 bases identical to TRBD2. The V gene end was trimmed by 1 base and the J gene end by 4 bases; junction bases not matched to a gene: 11. Per the germline V gene, CDR1 is SGHNT and CDR2 is YYREEE (reference sequence). The CDR3 consists of 18 residues. CDR3 coding DNA: TGTGCCAGCAGCTTGTTCGGACTAGCGGGGGCCGCCTATTACGAGCAGTACTTC. Translation: CASSLFGLAGAAYYEQYF. Full variable domain (remainder filled in from reference TRBV5-4 and TRBJ2-7): ETGVTQSPTHLIKTRGQQVTLRCSSQSGHNTVSWYQQALGQGPQFIFQYYREEENGRGNFPPRFSGLQFPNYSSELNVNALELDDSALYLCASSLFGLAGAAYYEQYFGPGTRLTVT.